This T cell receptor beta chain was identified during a study of blood T cells in healthy people across ages. Study-wide points: Samples with more naive T cells showed higher observed beta diversity.

Germline trimming cut 0 bases from V and 3 bases from J; bases unmatched to any gene: 6. CDR1 DFQATT and CDR2 SNEGSKA come from the germline V gene (reference sequence). This CDR3 is built from 15 residues. Donors gave around 9.8 milliliters of peripheral blood apiece. With a J-beta primer mix and a sample-barcoded 5' primer, a second PCR ran roughly 6 to 12 cycles. A template-switch adaptor containing 12 random nucleotides labeled each cDNA molecule. Every sample returned 2.5 million or more CDR3-containing paired-end reads. MiXCR, run by TCRdb on the 5' RACE reads, gives a single entry per CDR3 protein. The sample yields 1,500,000 or so distinct CDR3 sequences, approximately 60% seen once. This clonotype has only a few counts. Antigen unknown.

Source material: blood. J is TRBJ2-7 and V is TRBV20-1; 9 positions match TRBD1. This TCR derives from a man between 18 and 35 years old in good health. The CDR3 sequence is CSARDGGQGLYEQYF. The CDR3 region has the DNA TGCAGTGCTAGAGATGGCGGACAGGGGCTCTACGAGCAGTACTTC.